A single sample gave rise to the 15 T cell receptor beta chains below, sequenced in a study of beta chain features in type 1 diabetes. The whole isolated RNA underwent reverse transcription, so sequencing captured expressed TCRB transcripts. Repertoires were generated with immunoSEQ multiplex PCR, while TCRdb's copy carries only in-frame clones and drops some. The repertoire consists of 150,000 to 180,000 clones, with 8.1% occurring once and the leading ten covering nearly 0.65%. What was sequenced was central memory CD4+ T cells from blood. The origin of the receptors is a man in his late teens or twenties in good health.

This sequence joins TRBV7-3 and TRBJ2-7, with D possibly TRBD1 on 6 matching bases. V dropped 2 bases and J dropped 7 bases, with 15 bases sitting between them. The CDR3 spans 14 residues. Germline V gene sequence: CDR1 SGHTA, CDR2 FQGTGA. CDR3 sequence: CASSLAGASGEQYF. Here the CDR3 DNA reads TGTGCCAGCAGCTTAGCAGGGGCGTCGGGTGAGCAGTACTTC. Supplemented by reference TRBV7-3 and TRBJ2-7, the full variable domain reads GAGVSQTPSNKVTEKGKYVELRCDPISGHTALYWYRQSLGQGPEFLIYFQGTGAADDSGLPNDRFFAVRPEGSVSTLKIQRTERGDSAVYLCASSLAGASGEQYFGPGTRLTVT.

This clone has more than one count but fewer than ten. The rearrangement links TRBV18 to TRBJ1-2, with 8 bases lining up with TRBD1. From germline, CDR1 is KGHSH and CDR2 LQKENI. Losses at the gene ends were 3 bases for V and 5 bases for J; bases not matched to a gene: 17. This CDR3 contains 18 residues. The CDR3 DNA follows: TGTGCCAGCTCACCGCCCTCCGGGACAGGAGCCATCCAGTATGGCTACACCTTC. It encodes CASSPPSGTGAIQYGYTF.

V usage is TRBV19 and J usage is TRBJ1-1; D is ambiguous. Germline values: CDR1 LNHDA, CDR2 SQIVND (reference sequence). The CDR3 runs to 19 residues. V was clipped by 5 bases and J by 0 bases, with 25 bases between them. The CDR3, as DNA: TGTGCCAGTAGTCCAGACGACGCCTGGATAGCGCAAATGAACACTGAAGCTTTCTTT. Translation gives CASSPDDAWIAQMNTEAFF.

This clone was detected a few times. The chain links TRBV7-3 to TRBJ2-1; TRBD2 matches 8 bases. J was trimmed by 8 bases and V by 2 bases; bases with no gene match: 2. Per the germline V gene, CDR1 is SGHTA and CDR2 is FQGTGA. The CDR3 loop spans 13 amino acids. CDR3 region: CASSLSGGYEQFF. In DNA, the CDR3 is TGTGCCAGCAGCTTATCGGGAGGGTATGAGCAGTTCTTC. The entire variable domain, with the rest obtained from reference TRBV7-3 and TRBJ2-1, is as follows: GAGVSQTPSNKVTEKGKYVELRCDPISGHTALYWYRQSLGQGPEFLIYFQGTGAADDSGLPNDRFFAVRPEGSVSTLKIQRTERGDSAVYLCASSLSGGYEQFFGPGTRLTVL.

This CDR3 reads CASSPGQGGQPQHF. The CDR3 region has the DNA TGTGCCAGCAGCCCCGGACAGGGCGGCCAGCCCCAGCATTTT. The chain has TRBV7-2 and TRBJ1-5; TRBD1 matches at 8 bases. With 5 bases clipped from V and 7 bases from J, the junction kept 7 bases outside the gene matches. Germline CDR1 reads SGHTA; CDR2 reads FQGNSA. There are 14 residues in the CDR3.

Regarding this clone: The identical CDR3 is also encoded by other nucleotide sequences in the sample. The chain employs TRBV4-3 and TRBJ2-1; 10 bases are shared with TRBD2. With V trimmed by 0 bases and J by 9 bases, 17 bases remained unmatched. The CDR3 contains 19 residues. The germline V gene has CDR1 LGHNA and CDR2 YSLEER. DNA of the CDR3: TGCGCCAGCAGCCAAGATGTGATAGGGACAAGCGGGAGGGCAGGTGAGCAGTTCTTC. Translating it yields CASSQDVIGTSGRAGEQFF.

Many counts were recorded for this clone. V and J are TRBV30 and TRBJ2-1; no clear D gene. Germline lookup yields CDR1 GTSNPN and CDR2 SVGIG (reference sequence). V shed 3 bases and J shed 0 bases, with 9 bases lying between them. The CDR3 is 14 amino acids. The CDR3 sequence is CAWRDKSSYNEQFF. The CDR3 region has the DNA TGTGCCTGGAGAGACAAAAGCTCCTACAATGAGCAGTTCTTC.

The chain has TRBV7-2 and TRBJ2-7; no reliable D call. The V and J ends lost 1 base and 6 bases respectively, with 7 bases between them. Per the germline V gene, CDR1 is SGHTA and CDR2 is FQGNSA. The CDR3 sequence is 12 residues long. CDR3 DNA: TGTGCCAGCAGCTTAGGGGCTTCCGAGCAGTACTTC. Translated, it gives CASSLGASEQYF.

The rearrangement links TRBV28 to TRBJ2-1; 7 bases fit TRBD2. The CDR3 extends over 16 amino acids. CDR1 and CDR2 (germline): MDHEN, SYDVKM. V lost 1 base to trimming and J lost 5 bases; unmatched junction nucleotides: 8. The CDR3 here is CASSLFSSGGHNEQFF. The CDR3 nucleotides are TGTGCCAGCAGTTTATTTTCTAGCGGCGGCCACAATGAGCAGTTCTTC. Drawing the rest from reference TRBV28 and TRBJ2-1, the complete variable domain is DVKVTQSSRYLVKRTGEKVFLECVQDMDHENMFWYRQDPGLGLRLIYFSYDVKMKEKGDIPEGYSVSREKKERFSLILESASTNQTSMYLCASSLFSSGGHNEQFFGPGTRLTVL.

This chain uses TRBV27 with TRBJ2-1, with TRBD1 matching 8 bases. Germline CDR1 MNHEY, CDR2 SMNVEV (reference sequence). This CDR3 comprises 15 residues. V lost 7 bases, J lost 5 bases, and 10 bases stayed unmatched. The DNA of the CDR3 is TGTGCCAGCACTAACGTTTGGGACAGGCACAATGAGCAGTTCTTC. Translation: CASTNVWDRHNEQFF.

Regarding this clone: This sample includes further DNA sequences coding for the same CDR3. The rearrangement joins TRBV11-2 to TRBJ1-5; the match to TRBD1 covers 7 bases. This CDR3 is built from 14 residues. The junction had 0 bases not matched to a gene; V was cut back by 0 bases and J by 4 bases. Germline V gives CDR1 SGHAT, CDR2 FQNNGV. This CDR3 reads CASSLDRGNQPQHF. In DNA form, the CDR3 reads TGTGCCAGCAGCTTAGACAGGGGGAATCAGCCCCAGCATTTT.

The table lists this clone with a count of one. V and J are TRBV6-1 and TRBJ1-5; D not resolved. V gave up 0 bases and J gave up 5 bases, with 14 bases separating them. Germline CDR1 reads MNHNS; CDR2 reads SASEGT. The CDR3 contains 16 residues. The CDR3 sequence is CASSEAGAIYYQPQHF. The CDR3, as DNA: TGTGCCAGCAGTGAAGCGGGAGCCATATATTATCAGCCCCAGCATTTT.

This sequence joins TRBV2 and TRBJ2-7; TRBD2 aligns across 14 bases. Germline CDR1 is SNHLY and CDR2 is FYNNEI. V trimming: 1 base; J trimming: 6 bases; junction bases outside the gene matches: 11. The CDR3 extends over 18 amino acids. The CDR3 loop is CASSEVPGLAGAASEQYF. For the CDR3, the DNA is TGTGCCAGCAGTGAAGTCCCGGGACTAGCGGGAGCGGCCTCCGAGCAGTACTTC.

The chain couples TRBV28 to TRBJ1-2; 8 bases agree with TRBD1. Per the germline V gene, CDR1 is MDHEN and CDR2 is SYDVKM. V lost 4 bases, J lost 2 bases, and 6 bases stayed unmatched. The CDR3 consists of 15 residues. The CDR3 here is CASSYLGQGNYGYTF. In DNA, the CDR3 is TGTGCCAGCAGTTATCTAGGACAGGGAAACTATGGCTACACCTTC.

The genes are TRBV7-2 and TRBJ1-2; D is unresolved. This CDR3 contains 13 residues. V lost 5 bases and J 4 bases, leaving 11 bases between the germline ends. Germline CDR1 is SGHTA and CDR2 is FQGNSA. CDR3 DNA: TGTGCCAGCAGCCCTACGGCAGGCTATGGCTACACCTTC. This codes for CASSPTAGYGYTF.